The rows below give T cell receptor beta chains drawn from one sample of a study of beta chain features in type 1 diabetes. TCRdb keeps only in-frame clones here, not all; method: immunoSEQ multiplex PCR. Found here are fewer than 400,000 clones, roughly a tenth of them singletons; the top ten hold roughly 1%. The source material was central memory CD4+ T cells from blood. The receptors shown here come from a young man with type 1 diabetes. CDR3s include the opening cysteine and the closing phenylalanine or tryptophan. The D gene is left open where the match is weak. Clone size is shown for a subset of rows, as once, few, many or a class of expanded clone.

>.|TRBV29-1|TRBJ1-1|TRBD1
TGCAGCGTTGAGGGACAGCTGAACACTGAAGCTTTCTTT
CSVEGQLNTEAFF
>few|TRBV4-2|TRBJ1-2|.
TGTGCCAGCAGCCAAGAAATAGGGATGAACTATGGCTACACCTTC
CASSQEIGMNYGYTF
>.|TRBV29-1|TRBJ1-3|.
TGCAGCGTTGAAGACAGGGTGGGAAACACCATATATTTT
CSVEDRVGNTIYF
>few|TRBV27|TRBJ1-1|.
TGTGCCAGCAGTTTACAAGCCACTAAAGGCACTGAAGCTTTCTTT
CASSLQATKGTEAFF
>few|TRBV7-9|TRBJ2-3|.
TGTGCCAGCAGCCCCCGGGCCACAGATACGCAGTATTTT
CASSPRATDTQYF
>.|TRBV6-1|TRBJ1-4|.
TGTGCCAGCAGTGAATTGGACGGACCTAATGAAAAACTGTTTTTT
CASSELDGPNEKLFF
>few|TRBV13|TRBJ2-3|.
TGTGCCAGCAGCTTACCGGGGGCCACAGATACGCAGTATTTT
CASSLPGATDTQYF
>.|TRBV18|TRBJ2-2|.
TGTGCCAGCTCACAGTGGCAGGACAACACCGGGGAGCTGTTTTTT
CASSQWQDNTGELFF
>many|TRBV7-2|TRBJ2-3|TRBD1
TGTGCCAGCAGCTTGAGGACAGGGGCTAGCACAGATACGCAGTATTTT
CASSLRTGASTDTQYF
>few|TRBV5-6|TRBJ2-1|.
TGTGCCAGCAGTTCGGGAGCGACCAATGAGCAGTTCTTC
CASSSGATNEQFF
>many|TRBV18|TRBJ2-4|TRBD1
TGTGCCAGCTCACCAGAGACAGGGAACATTCAGTACTTC
CASSPETGNIQYF